This passage covers 21 T cell receptor beta chains from one sample sequenced in a study of T cells in Graves' hyperthyroidism and ophthalmopathy. Amplification yielded TCR beta CDR3 regions, with RNA transcripts as the source. The HTBI set primed first-round TCR CDR3 RT-PCR. TCRdb used MiXCR to reprocess the multiplex PCR reads, holding one entry per CDR3 protein. The repertoire has 33,000 or so distinct CDR3 sequences, about 49% of them found once; the top ten carry roughly 6.2%. The sequenced material came from blood. Every receptor here comes from a woman in her 50s with Graves' hyperthyroidism that later progressed to Graves' ophthalmopathy.

V is TRBV7-9 and J is TRBJ1-2, with 8 bases lining up with TRBD1. Germline V gene data show CDR1 as SEHNR and CDR2 as FQNEAQ (reference sequence). The CDR3 loop spans 15 amino acids. The V gene end was trimmed by 5 bases and the J gene end by 3 bases; junction bases not matched to a gene: 8. The CDR3 region is CASSTGTGEYYGYTF. DNA of the CDR3: TGTGCCAGCAGCACGGGGACAGGAGAATACTATGGCTACACCTTC.

This clonotype occurred many times. V is TRBV6-6 and J is TRBJ2-2; 7 bases match TRBD1. V trimming: 4 bases; J trimming: 5 bases; junction bases outside the gene matches: 4. The germline V gene encodes CDR1 MNHNY and CDR2 SVGAGI (reference sequence). The CDR3 extends over 14 amino acids. In DNA, the CDR3 is TGTGCCAGCAGTTCCGGGACAGAAACCGGGGAGCTGTTTTTT. Amino acids: CASSSGTETGELFF.

This clonotype was seen at least ten times. This rearrangement joins TRBV6-1 to TRBJ2-7; TRBD2 matches 11 bases. The CDR3 covers 17 residues. Per germline, CDR1 MNHNS and CDR2 SASEGT. Trimming at V came to 5 bases and at J to 3 bases, leaving 12 bases not matched to a gene. CDR3 amino acids: CASSPREGSGRVYEQYF. Here the CDR3 DNA reads TGTGCCAGCAGTCCCAGGGAGGGTAGCGGGAGGGTCTACGAGCAGTACTTC.

This clonotype was picked up many times. V gene TRBV7-9 combines with J gene TRBJ2-1, with TRBD1 matching over 9 bases. J gave up 7 bases and V 5 bases, and 9 bases lay outside the gene matches. This CDR3 has 15 amino acids. The V gene's germline CDR1 is SEHNR and CDR2 FQNEAQ (reference sequence). The CDR3 region is CASSSPGTGLNEQFF. The CDR3, as DNA: TGTGCCAGCAGCAGTCCCGGGACAGGGTTGAATGAGCAGTTCTTC. Combining the CDR3 with reference TRBV7-9 and TRBJ2-1 gives the whole variable domain DTGVSQNPRHKITKRGQNVTFRCDPISEHNRLYWYRQTLGQGPEFLTYFQNEAQLEKSRLLSDRFSAERPKGSFSTLEIQRTEQGDSAMYLCASSSPGTGLNEQFFGPGTRLTVL.

This clonotype has a count of ten or more. This chain links TRBV6-6 with TRBJ2-3; maybe TRBD2 (5 bases). V was clipped by 2 bases and J by 2 bases, with 11 bases between them. The V gene's germline CDR1 is MNHNY and CDR2 SVGAGI (reference sequence). The CDR3 sequence is 15 residues long. The CDR3: CASSYKGRDTDTQYF. The CDR3 coding sequence is TGTGCCAGCAGTTACAAGGGTCGGGACACAGATACGCAGTATTTT.

This clonotype has only one observation. Because the CDR3 is missing its conserved closing phenylalanine or tryptophan, this is likely a read error. The chain has TRBV4-1 and TRBJ2-7; unclear D gene. Germline CDR1 is MGHRA and CDR2 is YSYEKL. The CDR3 consists of 14 residues. Trimming pared 0 bases from V and 7 bases from J, leaving 13 bases between. In DNA, the CDR3 is TGCGCCAGCAGCCAAGACTCCCGGGCTTGGGAGCAGTACTCC. It specifies CASSQDSRAWEQYS.

This sequence joins TRBV5-4 and TRBJ2-2, with 9 bases fitting TRBD1. CDR1 is SGHNT and CDR2 is YYREEE in the germline V gene (reference sequence). Trimming took 3 bases from V and 5 from J; bases not matched to a gene: 8. The CDR3 runs 16 residues. CDR3 nucleotides: TGTGCCAGCAGCTGGGCGGACAGGGGTTTTACCGGGGAGCTGTTTTTT. Amino acid sequence: CASSWADRGFTGELFF.

This clonotype was seen many times. V gene TRBV5-1 combines with J gene TRBJ2-3; 7 nucleotides line up with TRBD2. Germline assignment: CDR1 SGHRS and CDR2 YFSETQ. The CDR3 runs 17 residues. The J segment lost 4 bases and the V segment lost 0 bases, leaving 11 bases of the junction unmatched. Here the CDR3 DNA reads TGCGCCAGCAGCTTGGTTTTGAGCGGGGATGGGGCAGATACGCAGTATTTT. Its protein is CASSLVLSGDGADTQYF. Based on the CDR3 plus reference TRBV5-1 and TRBJ2-3, the full variable domain is KAGVTQTPRYLIKTRGQQVTLSCSPISGHRSVSWYQQTPGQGLQFLFEYFSETQRNKGNFPGRFSGRQFSNSRSEMNVSTLELGDSALYLCASSLVLSGDGADTQYFGPGTRLTVL.

The rearrangement links TRBV12-3 or TRBV12-4 to TRBJ2-1; 10 bases agree with TRBD2. V was clipped by 6 bases and J by 0 bases; unmatched bases: 2. The CDR3 has 15 residues. The CDR3 is CASRTSGHSYNEQFF. In DNA, the CDR3 is TGTGCCAGCAGGACTAGCGGGCACTCCTACAATGAGCAGTTCTTC.

This clonotype was counted ten times or more. The chain combines TRBV27 with TRBJ2-7; tentatively, D is TRBD1 (6 bases). This CDR3 spans 14 amino acids. The germline V and J ends were trimmed by 4 bases and 1 base, with 11 bases remaining between them. The V gene's germline CDR1 is MNHEY and CDR2 SMNVEV (reference sequence). CDR3 residues: CASSSPGQSYEQYF. The CDR3 DNA follows: TGTGCCAGCAGTTCACCCGGACAGTCCTACGAGCAGTACTTC.

This clonotype occurred once. The chain links TRBV9 to TRBJ2-3; 14 bases agree with TRBD2. V gave up 4 bases and J gave up 4 bases; unmatched junction bases: 11. Germline loops: CDR1 SGDLS, CDR2 YYNGEE. The CDR3 loop spans 18 amino acids. This chain's CDR3 is CASSPTPTSGRASDTQYF. CDR3 nucleotides: TGTGCCAGCAGCCCAACGCCGACTAGCGGGAGGGCCTCAGATACGCAGTATTTT.

The chain couples TRBV2 to TRBJ1-2, with 7 bases matching TRBD1. The ends lost 7 bases at V and 3 bases at J; junction bases unmatched: 11. The germline V gene encodes CDR1 SNHLY and CDR2 FYNNEI. The CDR3 extends over 15 amino acids. The CDR3 is CASKVTGPPYYGYTF. DNA for the CDR3: TGTGCCAGCAAGGTGACAGGGCCCCCTTACTATGGCTACACCTTC.

V and J are TRBV5-1 and TRBJ1-2, with a weak D call TRBD1 (5 bases). Trimming removed 1 base from V and 12 bases from J, with 16 bases in between. The CDR3 extends over 13 amino acids. CDR1 is SGHRS, CDR2 YFSETQ, per germline. The CDR3 sequence: CASSLQGGSGNTF. The DNA of the CDR3 is TGCGCCAGCAGCTTGCAGGGCGGCTCTGGAAACACCTTC.

Comments on this clonotype: At one end, the junction sequence differs from germline, possibly due to a read error. V is TRBV6-5 and J is TRBJ2-6; D not certain. The CDR3 loop spans 14 amino acids. Germline V gene sequence: CDR1 MNHEY, CDR2 SVGAGI. CDR3 nucleotide sequence: TGTGCCAGCAGTTACTCGCTGGGCTCGAACACTGAAGCTTTC. Translated, it gives CASSYSLGSNTEAF.

By sample fraction, this clonotype is medium-sized. This rearrangement joins TRBV7-3 to TRBJ2-1; unclear D gene. Trimming took off 0 bases at V and 10 bases at J, with 10 bases between the two ends. CDR3 length: 13 residues. The germline gives CDR1 SGHTA, CDR2 FQGTGA. The CDR3 protein is CASSLTVWGEQFF. CDR3 sequence (DNA): TGTGCCAGCAGCTTAACGGTGTGGGGAGAGCAGTTCTTC.

The CDR3 loop is CATASSTDTQYF. The CDR3 region has the DNA TGTGCCACCGCATCTAGCACAGATACGCAGTATTTT. The chain combines TRBV24-1 with TRBJ2-3; no firm D call. In germline, CDR1 is KGHDR, CDR2 SFDVKD. The CDR3 has 12 residues. Trimming removed 9 bases at V and 0 bases at J, with 6 bases between.

This chain joins TRBV9 and TRBJ2-7; 8 nucleotides agree with TRBD2. The V segment lost 8 bases and the J segment 2 bases; nucleotides outside the gene matches: 3. The CDR3 is made up of 12 amino acids. Germline V gene lookup returns CDR1 SGDLS and CDR2 YYNGEE. The CDR3 is CARAGDTYEQYF. DNA of the CDR3: TGTGCCAGAGCGGGGGACACCTACGAGCAGTACTTC.

There are many counts of this clonotype. The V gene is TRBV5-6, the J gene TRBJ2-7; 8 nucleotides line up with TRBD1. Germline V gene sequence: CDR1 SGHDT, CDR2 YYEEEE. This CDR3 spans 14 amino acids. V shed 3 bases, J shed 4 bases, and the junction held 6 bases outside the gene matches. The CDR3 protein is CASSYGQGRYEQYF. As DNA, the CDR3 is TGTGCCAGCAGCTACGGACAGGGACGTTACGAGCAGTACTTC.

This clonotype was picked up many times. The gene calls are TRBV6-2 or TRBV6-3 and TRBJ2-7, with TRBD2 matching over 7 bases. The germline CDR1 and CDR2 sequences are MNHEY and SVGEGT. The V and J ends lost 6 bases and 3 bases, in that order; junction bases with no gene match: 8. CDR3 length: 14 amino acids. The CDR3 sequence is CASSPSLAVYEQYF. Written as DNA, the CDR3 is TGTGCCAGCAGCCCGTCGCTAGCGGTCTACGAGCAGTACTTC.

This clonotype has at least ten counts. The chain uses TRBV9 and TRBJ2-7; 8 nucleotides agree with TRBD1. CDR3 size: 16 residues. V lost 3 bases, J lost 7 bases, and 15 bases stayed unmatched. CDR1 is SGDLS, CDR2 YYNGEE, per germline. CDR3 sequence: CASSEGDRWGTVEQYF. The CDR3 coding sequence is TGTGCCAGCAGCGAGGGGGACAGGTGGGGTACGGTAGAGCAGTACTTC.

Comment on this clonotype: The conserved phenylalanine or tryptophan is not found at the CDR3 terminus, so this likely reflects a read error. It is unclear where the CDR3 begins or ends on the DNA, so no DNA is shown, and the CDR3 is as TCRdb lists it. The chain's CDR3 is CASSEYEGID. This sequence joins TRBV2 and TRBJ2-3. CDR1 is SNHLY and CDR2 is FYNNEI in the germline V gene. Including both end residues, the CDR3 is 10 amino acids long.